The clone carrying this T cell receptor beta chain was picked up one time. Its cognate antigen is unknown. The data were taken from a study of cytomegalovirus exposure and HLA in healthy donors. The study's findings and limits: Common viral pathogens seemed to be connected with several of the most significant clusters, according to a later analysis.

Germline-derived CDR1 and CDR2 are SQVTM and ANQGSEA. Trimming cost V 6 bases and J 3 bases; bases outside gene matches: 10. The CDR3 contains 15 residues. The primer mix had 60 Vbeta and 13 Jbeta primers. TCRdb keeps only in-frame clones here, not all; method: immunoSEQ multiplex PCR. The sample carries around 67,000 clones, approximately 74% recorded once. The chain has TRBV29-1 and TRBJ2-7; 11 bases align to TRBD1. This TCR was recovered from a woman aged 25 to 39 in good health and CMV-seropositive. The sequenced material came from PBMCs. The CDR3 reads CSVQFRGTGGYEQYF. CDR3 nucleotides: TGCAGCGTCCAATTTCGTGGGACAGGGGGCTACGAGCAGTACTTC.